The rows below give T cell receptor beta chains drawn from one sample of a study of blood T cells in healthy people across ages. TCRdb processed the 5' RACE reads anew with MiXCR; each CDR3 protein has one entry. The sample includes 1,800,000 or so distinct CDR3 sequences, about two fifths seen only once; the top ten take 20% to 25%. Sequencing was done on a sample of blood. The receptors come from a human donor in good health. Each CDR3 is given with its conserved first and last residue. The D gene is left open where the match is weak. Not all rows give a size; the values are once, few, many and, for expanded clones, a class.

-	-	TRBV3-1	TRBJ1-2	TGTGCCAGCAGCCTCAAGGGAAGCAGGGGAGGATACGGCTACACCTTC	CASSLKGSRGGYGYTF
TRBD2	-	TRBV4-2	TRBJ2-5	TGTGCCAGCAGCCAAGGACTAGCGGGGGGGAGAGTTGAGACCCAGTACTTC	CASSQGLAGGRVETQYF
TRBD2	many	TRBV29-1	TRBJ2-1	TGCAGCGCCGGGGGACTAGCGGGGGTGTACAATGAGCAGTTCTTC	CSAGGLAGVYNEQFF
-	-	TRBV12-3/TRBV12-4	TRBJ2-1	TGTGCCAGCAATATGGGCACTGGGGAGCAGTTCTTC	CASNMGTGEQFF
-	-	TRBV25-1	TRBJ2-7	TGTGCCAGCAGTGAAGCAGGGCCCCTCTCCTACGAGCAGTACTTC	CASSEAGPLSYEQYF
-	few	TRBV5-1	TRBJ2-2	TGCGCCAGCAGCCCCCACAGGGACGCGAACACCGGGGAGCTGTTTTTT	CASSPHRDANTGELFF
TRBD2	once	TRBV10-2	TRBJ2-1	TGCGCCAGCAGTGATGCCTGGCGGGGGGGCGATGAGCAGTTCTTC	CASSDAWRGGDEQFF
-	few	TRBV4-3	TRBJ2-7	TGCGCCAGCAGCCAAGAACTCCCCCCAAAGGTAGCCGGGGAGTCCTACGAGCAGTACTTC	CASSQELPPKVAGESYEQYF
-	few	TRBV20-1	TRBJ1-2	TGCAGTGCTAGACAACAGGCAATCTATGGCTACACCTTC	CSARQQAIYGYTF
TRBD1	few	TRBV5-1	TRBJ2-7	TGCGCCAGCAGCTTGACAGGGGCCCCATCCTACGAGCAGTACTTC	CASSLTGAPSYEQYF
-	few	TRBV7-9	TRBJ2-6	TGTGCCAGCAGCTTAAGGTCCGGGGTGGCTGGGGCCAACGTCCTGACTTTC	CASSLRSGVAGANVLTF
TRBD2	many	TRBV4-2	TRBJ2-7	TGTGCCAGCAGCCAGCCGGGACTAGGCTACGAGCAGTACTTC	CASSQPGLGYEQYF
-	-	TRBV20-1	TRBJ1-1	TGCAGTGCTCCCCTCAGGGCAGGGGCCCCTGAAGCTTTCTTT	CSAPLRAGAPEAFF
TRBD1	-	TRBV7-2	TRBJ1-2	TGTGCCAGCAGCTTAGTTTTCGGAGGACAGGGCCTTAACTATGGCTACACCTTC	CASSLVFGGQGLNYGYTF
-	-	TRBV6-2/TRBV6-3	TRBJ2-3	TGTGCCAGCAGTTACTCCCCTGTTGGGAGCACAGATACGCAGTATTTT	CASSYSPVGSTDTQYF
TRBD1	-	TRBV6-5	TRBJ2-5	TGTGCCAGCAGTTACTCGAGCCGGGGACAGGATCGGGAAGGGACCCAGTACTTC	CASSYSSRGQDREGTQYF
-	-	TRBV13	TRBJ2-7	TGTGCCAGCAGCCCTCGGAGGGGGGTGGACGAGCAGTACTTC	CASSPRRGVDEQYF
TRBD1	many	TRBV7-3	TRBJ2-1	TGTGCCAGCAGCTTAACGGGACAGAGATACAATGAGCAGTTCTTC	CASSLTGQRYNEQFF
-	-	TRBV28	TRBJ2-7	TGTGCCTGCAGTTTAGGGGGGCGCGTTCAGCACGAGCAGTACTTC	CACSLGGRVQHEQYF
TRBD1	few	TRBV28	TRBJ2-1	TGTACCGCGGACAGGACCCTCTACAATGAGCAGTTCTTC	CTADRTLYNEQFF
TRBD1	-	TRBV12-3/TRBV12-4	TRBJ2-7	TGTGCCAGCAGTCCTGGCAGGGGGACCACCTACGAGCAGTACTTC	CASSPGRGTTYEQYF
-	few	TRBV6-1	TRBJ1-4	TGTGCCAGCAGTGGAGGACTAACTAATGAAAAACTGTTTTTT	CASSGGLTNEKLFF
TRBD1	few	TRBV20-1	TRBJ2-7	TGCAGTGCTCCCGGCGGGACAGGGAACTTCTACGAGCAGTACTTC	CSAPGGTGNFYEQYF
-	-	TRBV7-6	TRBJ2-1	TGTGCCAGCAGCCCTCGGTACTACAATGAGCAGTTCTTC	CASSPRYYNEQFF
TRBD1	few	TRBV28	TRBJ1-2	TGTGCCAACAGTTCCGTTGGGGGACAGGGAGACTATGGCTACACCTTC	CANSSVGGQGDYGYTF
-	-	TRBV19	TRBJ1-1	TGTGCCAGTATACCGACAGGAACGGCTGAAGCTTTCTTT	CASIPTGTAEAFF
-	-	TRBV20-1	TRBJ1-2	TGCAGTGCTAGCAGTTCGGGAACCATTTATGGCTACACCTTC	CSASSSGTIYGYTF
TRBD2	few	TRBV20-1	TRBJ2-5	TGCAGTGCCTATAGCGGGGAGTCGGGGACCCAGTACTTC	CSAYSGESGTQYF
-	few	TRBV27	TRBJ1-1	TGTGCCAGCAGTTTGAAGGGACCGATGAACACTGAAGCTTTCTTT	CASSLKGPMNTEAFF
-	few	TRBV7-2	TRBJ2-7	TGTGCCAGCAGCTTTGGCAGCGCTAGCTCCTACGAGCAGTACTTC	CASSFGSASSYEQYF
-	few	TRBV6-5	TRBJ1-4	TGTGCCAGCAGTTACTCGGTGGGGCCCCCTAATGAAAAACTGTTTTTT	CASSYSVGPPNEKLFF
-	few	TRBV2	TRBJ2-3	TGTGCCAGCAGTGAAAGGGCTAATACAGATACGCAGTATTTT	CASSERANTDTQYF
-	few	TRBV20-1	TRBJ1-2	TGCAGTGCTAGAGGGAAAGAGGCCCCTCAATCTAACTATGGCTACACCTTC	CSARGKEAPQSNYGYTF
TRBD2	-	TRBV7-2	TRBJ2-5	TGTGCCAGCAGCCTCCACCCTAGGACTAGCGGGGGTGAGGAGACCCAGTACTTC	CASSLHPRTSGGEETQYF
TRBD1	-	TRBV4-2	TRBJ1-5	TGTGCCAGCAGCCAAGACCTGACAGGGGTCGGTCAGCCCCAGCATTTT	CASSQDLTGVGQPQHF
-	few	TRBV20-1	TRBJ2-1	TGCAGTGCTAGAGATGCCTCCCAGAGCTCCTACAATGAGCAGTTCTTC	CSARDASQSSYNEQFF
-	-	TRBV7-6	TRBJ2-7	TGTGCCAGCAGCTTAGCCCCAGGGATCGCCCACGAGCAGTACTTC	CASSLAPGIAHEQYF
-	-	TRBV29-1	TRBJ2-5	TGCAGCGCCCTTACGGGGGGCCAGACCCAGTACTTC	CSALTGGQTQYF
-	many	TRBV7-2	TRBJ2-7	TGTGCCAGCAGCGGACTGCTAGGACCAGGCGAGCAGTACTTC	CASSGLLGPGEQYF
TRBD1	-	TRBV6-5	TRBJ2-1	TGTGCCAGCAGTTACTCCATGGACAGGGGGCCAGATGAGCAGTTCTTC	CASSYSMDRGPDEQFF
-	-	TRBV7-2	TRBJ2-5	TGTGCCAGCAGCTTTGGCTACAGGGACCAAGAGACCCAGTACTTC	CASSFGYRDQETQYF